The 24 T cell receptor beta chains in this list originate from one sample, sequenced in a study of naive and memory T cell subsets (dated by TCRdb to the late 2010s). Libraries came from UMI-ligation and nested PCR. TCRdb records Illumina MiSeq as the sequencer. The beta constant-region primer consisted of an equimolar mixture of two oligonucleotides that together covered TRBC1 and TRBC2. TCRdb trimmed public reads at Q25 via fastp, called clones via MiXCR and kept in-frame beta chains. For every CDR3 protein sequence, its rows merge into one entry that carries the most common genes and DNA. The sample includes about 150,000 distinct CDR3 sequences, with approximately 15% observed a single time. 0.14% to 0.15% of the sample lies in the top ten. The sample taken for sequencing was naive CD4+ T cells from blood. This specimen's cell subset or site label, per the study, means: naive T cells, CD45RA high CD27+. These receptors came from a human donor in good health.

Only a few counts were recorded for this clonotype. This chain uses TRBV28 with TRBJ2-4; no reliable D call. From germline, CDR1 is MDHEN and CDR2 SYDVKM. This CDR3 has 15 amino acids. V lost 2 bases and J lost 1, with 9 bases in between. CDR3 in DNA: TGTGCCAGCAGTTTACGTGGGTGGGCCAAAAACATTCAGTACTTC. This codes for CASSLRGWAKNIQYF.

In this sample, this clonotype turned up a few times. This chain uses TRBV5-5 with TRBJ2-2; D is uncertain. Germline V lookup: CDR1 SGHKS, CDR2 YYEKEE (reference sequence). V was pared by 0 bases and J by 6 bases, with 6 bases between. The CDR3 is 13 residues long. In DNA, the CDR3 is TGTGCCAGCAGCTTGGGGGCCCCCGGGGAGCTGTTTTTT. Translated: CASSLGAPGELFF.

The sample holds one count of this clonotype. This rearrangement joins TRBV12-3 or TRBV12-4 to TRBJ2-5; D is unresolved. This CDR3 contains 16 residues. V lost 5 bases, J lost 6 bases, and 22 bases lay in between. The CDR3 nucleotides read TGTGCCAGCAGTCTCCCTTTGGGGATAGGCCGGAAGACCCAGTACTTC. It yields the protein CASSLPLGIGRKTQYF.

The chain links TRBV5-1 to TRBJ2-3, with D unclear. The germline CDR1 and CDR2 sequences are SGHRS and YFSETQ. V lost 0 bases and J lost 4, with 12 bases in between. CDR3 length: 15 residues. The CDR3 DNA is TGCGCCAGCAGCTTGGGCAGCGCGTCCCCAGATACGCAGTATTTT. Its protein is CASSLGSASPDTQYF.

The chain has TRBV18 and TRBJ1-6, with 9 bases that match TRBD1. Germline CDR1 KGHSH, CDR2 LQKENI. The CDR3 extends over 16 amino acids. V lost 5 bases and J lost 6; bases outside the gene matches: 8. CDR3 residues: CASSTTGTGSNSPLHF. The DNA for the CDR3 is TGTGCCAGCTCAACAACCGGGACAGGGTCTAATTCACCCCTCCACTTT.

This clonotype was detected only a few times. The chain combines TRBV7-6 with TRBJ2-7; D ambiguous. V lost 5 bases to trimming and J lost 2 bases, with 16 bases between them. This CDR3 has 15 residues. CDR1 is SGHVS and CDR2 is FNYEAQ in the germline V gene. This CDR3 is CASSRRPVLPYEQYF. The CDR3, as DNA: TGTGCCAGCAGCCGTAGACCCGTCCTACCCTACGAGCAGTACTTC.

The table lists this clonotype with a few counts. The rearrangement joins TRBV5-1 to TRBJ1-4; 9 bases line up with TRBD1. Germline V gene lookup returns CDR1 SGHRS and CDR2 YFSETQ. Germline trimming cut 3 bases from V and 8 bases from J; bases unmatched to any gene: 11. The CDR3 sequence is 16 residues long. CDR3 sequence: CASSWNAGTGWEKLFF. CDR3 nucleotides: TGCGCCAGCAGCTGGAACGCCGGGACAGGGTGGGAAAAACTGTTTTTT.

This clonotype came up a few times. This chain connects TRBV4-1 to TRBJ1-4; the D gene is possibly TRBD1 (6 bases). Per germline, CDR1 MGHRA and CDR2 YSYEKL. The CDR3 spans 16 residues. V lost 0 bases and J 5 bases, leaving 13 bases between the germline ends. The CDR3 is CASSQDFGTKNEKLFF. In DNA, the CDR3 is TGCGCCAGCAGCCAAGATTTCGGGACAAAAAATGAAAAACTGTTTTTT.

This clonotype was detected only a few times. The chain combines TRBV12-3 or TRBV12-4 with TRBJ2-7; 8 nucleotides match TRBD1. Trimming cost V 1 base and J 5 bases; bases outside gene matches: 7. The CDR3 runs 15 residues. The CDR3: CASSLGGRGRDEQYF. The DNA for the CDR3 is TGTGCCAGCAGTTTAGGGGGCAGGGGGCGCGACGAGCAGTACTTC.

CDR3: CAISWDADTQYF. CDR3 DNA: TGTGCCATCAGCTGGGATGCAGATACGCAGTATTTT. The chain carries TRBV10-3 and TRBJ2-3; D gene unclear. This CDR3 has 12 amino acids. Deletions cut 6 bases from V and 4 bases from J, with 8 bases between. CDR1 ENHRY and CDR2 SYGVKD come from the germline V gene.

The V gene is TRBV29-1, the J gene TRBJ2-3, with a possible D match to TRBD1 (6 bases). V lost 0 bases, J lost 4 bases, and 17 bases lay in between. Germline V gene sequence: CDR1 SQVTM, CDR2 ANQGSEA. This CDR3 contains 16 residues. CDR3 bases: TGCAGCGTTGAAGAAGGACAGCACGGAGTGCCAGATACGCAGTATTTT. This encodes CSVEEGQHGVPDTQYF.

This chain uses TRBV28 with TRBJ2-3, with 10 bases fitting TRBD1. CDR1 and CDR2 (germline): MDHEN, SYDVKM. V lost 5 bases, J lost 3 bases, and 8 bases stayed unmatched. The CDR3 length is 16 residues. The CDR3 region is CASSPGQGGRTDTQYF. CDR3 bases: TGTGCCAGCAGTCCCGGACAGGGGGGGAGGACAGATACGCAGTATTTT.

This sequence joins TRBV4-1 and TRBJ2-7; 11 positions match TRBD1. V shed 6 bases, J shed 2 bases, and the junction held 6 bases outside the gene matches. The CDR3 extends over 15 amino acids. Germline V CDR1 and CDR2: MGHRA, YSYEKL. The CDR3 coding sequence is TGCGCCAGCAGTCGCGGACAGGGGGCAACCTACGAGCAGTACTTC. Its translation: CASSRGQGATYEQYF.

There are a few counts of this clonotype. J is TRBJ1-1 and V is TRBV6-5; 8 bases fit TRBD1. The CDR3 has 15 amino acids. CDR1 is MNHEY, CDR2 SVGAGI, per germline. Trimming at V came to 3 bases and at J to 2 bases, leaving 5 bases not matched to a gene. The CDR3 region is CASSYGGTGNTEAFF. The CDR3 DNA reads TGTGCCAGCAGTTATGGAGGGACAGGTAACACTGAAGCTTTCTTT.

This rearrangement joins TRBV9 to TRBJ2-5; D not certain. The CDR3 spans 12 residues. The V end was cut by 4 bases, the J end by 5 bases, with 9 bases between. Germline CDR1 is SGDLS and CDR2 is YYNGEE. The CDR3 spells CASSTQGETQYF. CDR3 bases: TGTGCCAGCAGCACTCAAGGGGAGACCCAGTACTTC.

This chain links TRBV9 with TRBJ2-3; TRBD2 matches at 8 bases. Per germline, CDR1 SGDLS and CDR2 YYNGEE. This CDR3 spans 15 amino acids. Trimming cost V 7 bases and J 5 bases; bases outside gene matches: 12. Here the CDR3 reads CASSGASGPLDTQYF. The CDR3 DNA reads TGTGCCAGCTCCGGGGCTAGCGGGCCCCTAGATACGCAGTATTTT.

V is TRBV10-3 and J is TRBJ1-5; TRBD1 is a possible D gene (5 bases). The CDR3 runs to 13 residues. Germline V gives CDR1 ENHRY, CDR2 SYGVKD. V dropped 7 bases and J dropped 0 bases, with 7 bases sitting between them. The CDR3 sequence: CAITQDSNQPQHF. The DNA for the CDR3 is TGTGCCATCACACAGGATAGCAATCAGCCCCAGCATTTT.

This clonotype occurred a few times. The CDR3 DNA follows: TGCGCCAGCAGCCTAGCTGGGGGATCTGGTGAAAAACTGTTTTTT. As protein: CASSLAGGSGEKLFF. The chain couples TRBV5-1 to TRBJ1-4, with D perhaps matching TRBD1 (5 bases). Trimming pared 4 bases from V and 7 bases from J, leaving 17 bases between. The CDR3 totals 15 residues. Looked up from germline, CDR1 is SGHRS and CDR2 is YFSETQ.

This clonotype was observed a few times. The chain has TRBV28 and TRBJ1-5; D unclear. Trimming took off 3 bases at V and 2 bases at J, with 11 bases between the two ends. The length of the CDR3 is 15 residues. Germline V lookup: CDR1 MDHEN, CDR2 SYDVKM. Here the CDR3 DNA reads TGTGCCAGCAGTTTGGGGTCAGTTGGCAATCAGCCCCAGCATTTT. Residues: CASSLGSVGNQPQHF. The entire variable domain, with the rest obtained from reference TRBV28 and TRBJ1-5, is as follows: DVKVTQSSRYLVKRTGEKVFLECVQDMDHENMFWYRQDPGLGLRLIYFSYDVKMKEKGDIPEGYSVSREKKERFSLILESASTNQTSMYLCASSLGSVGNQPQHFGDGTRLSIL.

V is TRBV3-1 and J is TRBJ1-2; TRBD1 is a possible D gene (5 bases). The CDR3 loop spans 12 amino acids. Trimming took off 7 bases at V and 2 bases at J, with 8 bases between the two ends. Germline V CDR1 and CDR2: LGHDT, YNNKEL (reference sequence). The CDR3 loop is CASTQGNYGYTF. The CDR3, as DNA: TGTGCCAGCACGCAGGGCAACTATGGCTACACCTTC.

In its sample, this clonotype was seen many times. The chain has TRBV7-6 and TRBJ2-7; D remains unclear. Looked up from germline, CDR1 is SGHVS and CDR2 is FNYEAQ. V was cut by 1 base and J by 6 bases, with 13 bases left in between. This CDR3 is built from 14 residues. The CDR3 spells CASSLEVVGGEQYF. The CDR3 nucleotides read TGTGCCAGCAGCTTAGAGGTAGTGGGCGGCGAGCAGTACTTC.

The chain combines TRBV28 with TRBJ2-6; possible D gene TRBD1, 6 bases. Germline CDR1 reads MDHEN; CDR2 reads SYDVKM. The CDR3 is made up of 16 amino acids. V lost 5 bases to trimming and J lost 3 bases, with 14 bases between them. CDR3 nucleotide sequence: TGTGCCAGCAGTCCCTACAGGGAAAGTGGGGCCAACGTCCTGACTTTC. The encoded protein is CASSPYRESGANVLTF. Filled out from reference TRBV28 and TRBJ2-6, the complete variable domain reads DVKVTQSSRYLVKRTGEKVFLECVQDMDHENMFWYRQDPGLGLRLIYFSYDVKMKEKGDIPEGYSVSREKKERFSLILESASTNQTSMYLCASSPYRESGANVLTFGAGSRLTVL.

The chain is built from TRBV18 and TRBJ1-3; TRBD1 matches at 7 bases. CDR1 is KGHSH and CDR2 is LQKENI in the germline V gene. There are 18 residues in the CDR3. V trimming: 2 bases; J trimming: 4 bases; junction bases outside the gene matches: 14. In DNA, the CDR3 is TGTGCCAGCTCACCAGTCCTGGCGACAGGGAGCTTCGGAAACACCATATATTTT. Translated, it gives CASSPVLATGSFGNTIYF. Looking up the rest from reference TRBV18 and TRBJ1-3 gives the full variable domain: NAGVMQNPRHLVRRRGQEARLRCSPMKGHSHVYWYRQLPEEGLKFMVYLQKENIIDESGMPKERFSAEFPKEGPSILRIQQVVRGDSAAYFCASSPVLATGSFGNTIYFGEGSWLTVV.

The chain employs TRBV19 and TRBJ1-2, with 7 bases that match TRBD1. The CDR3 loop spans 13 amino acids. V was clipped by 6 bases and J by 4 bases; unmatched bases: 5. Germline assignment: CDR1 LNHDA and CDR2 SQIVND (reference sequence). Here the CDR3 DNA reads TGTGCCAGTAGCGCGGGACAGAGCTATGGCTACACCTTC. Translating gives CASSAGQSYGYTF.